This T cell receptor (beta chain) emerged from a study of blood T cells in healthy people across ages. Study conclusions and caveats: Whereas aged donors had fewer naive CD4+ cells, long-lived donors had more of them and higher diversity. The CMV status of each donor remained undetermined, and this could have confounded shifts in expanded clonotypes.

Using a J-beta primer mix together with a sample-barcoded 5' primer, a second PCR was run for 7 to 11 cycles. TCRdb analysed the 5' RACE reads with MiXCR anew, one entry per CDR3 protein. In the table there are a few hundred thousand distinct CDR3 sequences, around a quarter of which are singletons. On this clonotype: The antigen remains undetermined.

The same sample was also used in a study of T cells of mothers and their children. That report notes: Sample barcodes plus 2-4 random nucleotides came from the M1S primer. Related pairs of mothers and children showed slightly higher, non-significant overlap versus unrelated pairs.

This clonotype was obtained from a boy between 2 and 10 years old in good health. Sample: blood.

The CDR3 protein is CASSRTGDNYNEQFF. DNA for the CDR3: TGTGCCAGCAGCCGGACAGGGGACAACTACAATGAGCAGTTCTTC. V gene TRBV7-2 combines with J gene TRBJ2-1, with TRBD1 identical over 9 bases. CDR1 and CDR2 from the germline V gene are SGHTA and FQGNSA. This CDR3 spans 15 amino acids. The ends lost 5 bases at V and 3 bases at J; junction bases unmatched: 5.